A selection of T cell receptor beta chains follows, all from one sample in a study of stem cell transplantation in POMP-related autoinflammatory disease. Data came from immunoSEQ multiplex PCR; TCRdb stores just in-frame clones and leaves some out. The data contain approximately 1,500 clones, 80% to 85% of them singletons. Input material: Tregs from PBMCs. These TCRs come from a human donor in good health. Each CDR3 is given with its conserved first and last residue. The D gene is left open where the match is weak. The size field is filled for only some rows; it gives once, few, many or a size class.

J	size	V	D	CDR3	DNA
TRBJ1-1	-	TRBV19	-	CASSFSVMNTEAFF	TGTGCCAGTAGTTTTTCGGTCATGAACACTGAAGCTTTCTTT
TRBJ2-2	-	TRBV7-3	TRBD2	CASSGILAGAPGELFF	TGTGCCAGCAGCGGCATCCTAGCGGGGGCTCCCGGGGAGCTGTTTTTT
TRBJ2-5	-	TRBV7-9	-	CASSLGIRGETQYF	TGTGCCAGCAGCTTAGGTATTAGAGGCGAGACCCAGTACTTC
TRBJ2-5	-	TRBV5-4	TRBD2	CASSLGLALETQYF	TGTGCCAGCAGCCTCGGACTAGCCCTAGAGACCCAGTACTTC
TRBJ2-3	-	TRBV7-2	TRBD2	CASSAGGLAGATDTQYF	TGTGCCAGCAGCGCTGGGGGACTAGCGGGGGCCACAGATACGCAGTATTTT
TRBJ1-1	-	TRBV11-2	-	CASSRRQSQEAFF	TGTGCCAGCAGCCGAAGACAGAGCCAAGAAGCTTTCTTT
TRBJ2-3	-	TRBV4-1	-	CASSQDSIGAGSTDTQYF	TGCGCCAGCAGCCAAGACTCTATCGGGGCAGGTAGCACAGATACGCAGTATTTT
TRBJ2-3	-	TRBV29-1	-	CSVEGGLDGSTDTQYF	TGCAGCGTTGAAGGAGGGCTCGACGGGAGCACAGATACGCAGTATTTT
TRBJ1-2	-	TRBV11-2	-	CASSEQLNYGYTF	TGTGCCAGCAGCGAACAGTTGAACTATGGCTACACCTTC
TRBJ2-7	-	TRBV5-1	-	CASSLEPGRGEQYF	TGCGCCAGCAGCTTGGAGCCGGGGCGCGGGGAGCAGTACTTC
TRBJ2-7	-	TRBV5-1	-	CASSATPRTGAYEQYF	TGCGCCAGCAGCGCCACTCCTCGGACTGGAGCCTACGAGCAGTACTTC
TRBJ1-1	-	TRBV6-5	-	CASSIGMNTEAFF	TGTGCCAGCAGCATCGGGATGAACACTGAAGCTTTCTTT
TRBJ2-3	-	TRBV7-5	-	CASSLNDVQYF	TGTGCCAGCAGCTTAAATGATGTGCAGTATTTT
TRBJ2-1	-	TRBV9	-	CASSVLEGSYNEQFF	TGTGCCAGCAGCGTCTTGGAGGGCTCCTACAATGAGCAGTTCTTC
TRBJ2-1	once	TRBV29-1	-	CSVDLIREQFF	TGCAGCGTTGACCTAATTCGGGAGCAGTTCTTC
TRBJ1-4	-	TRBV7-9	-	CASGGGVGEKLFF	TGTGCCAGCGGCGGGGGCGTCGGTGAAAAACTGTTTTTT
TRBJ2-1	-	TRBV14	TRBD2	CASSPQAGSSYNEQFF	TGTGCCAGCAGCCCCCAAGCGGGGAGCTCCTACAATGAGCAGTTCTTC
TRBJ2-3	-	TRBV9	TRBD2	CASSVTSGGPTGDTQYF	TGTGCCAGCAGCGTGACTAGCGGGGGCCCTACCGGAGATACGCAGTATTTT
TRBJ1-6	-	TRBV6-6	-	CASSLGNSPLHF	TGTGCCAGCAGCCTAGGGAATTCACCCCTCCACTTT
TRBJ2-1	-	TRBV7-3	-	CASSLNWGDEQFF	TGTGCCAGCAGCTTAAACTGGGGGGATGAGCAGTTCTTC
TRBJ1-5	-	TRBV5-6	TRBD1	CASSRTGYSNQPQHF	TGTGCCAGCAGCCGGACAGGGTATAGCAATCAGCCCCAGCATTTT
TRBJ2-2	-	TRBV27	-	CASSRRDFATNTGELFF	TGTGCCAGCAGTAGACGGGACTTCGCCACGAACACCGGGGAGCTGTTTTTT
TRBJ2-1	few	TRBV4-3	TRBD2	CASSHSRGGRGNEQFF	TGCGCCAGCAGCCACTCTCGGGGGGGCCGAGGAAATGAGCAGTTCTTC
TRBJ2-1	-	TRBV4-2	TRBD2	CASSSTSGIYNEQFF	TGTGCCAGCAGTTCCACTAGCGGGATTTACAATGAGCAGTTCTTC
TRBJ2-4	-	TRBV4-2	TRBD2	CASSASGLAGGVAKNIQYF	TGTGCCAGCAGCGCATCGGGACTAGCGGGAGGAGTAGCCAAAAACATTCAGTACTTC
TRBJ2-7	-	TRBV5-1	-	CASSYQHPNEQYF	TGCGCCAGCAGCTATCAACACCCCAACGAGCAGTACTTC
TRBJ2-3	-	TRBV6-1	-	CASSEMGSTDTQYF	TGTGCCAGCAGTGAAATGGGCAGCACAGATACGCAGTATTTT
TRBJ2-4	-	TRBV11-2	-	CASSSLGNIQYF	TGTGCCAGCAGCTCGCTAGGAAACATTCAGTACTTC
TRBJ2-7	-	TRBV7-2	TRBD2	CASSLRGGSYEQYF	TGTGCCAGCAGCTTGCGGGGGGGTTCCTACGAGCAGTACTTC
TRBJ2-7	-	TRBV19	TRBD1	CASSGQGRNYEQYF	TGTGCCAGTAGTGGACAGGGTCGGAATTACGAGCAGTACTTC
TRBJ2-5	-	TRBV19	TRBD1	CASSTGTGYQETQYF	TGTGCCAGTAGTACCGGGACAGGGTACCAAGAGACCCAGTACTTC
TRBJ2-5	-	TRBV6-6	-	CASSYGGAQWETQYF	TGTGCCAGCAGTTACGGGGGGGCACAATGGGAGACCCAGTACTTC
TRBJ2-5	-	TRBV5-1	TRBD2	CASSLTWGGRSQGQETQYF	TGCGCCAGCAGCTTGACGTGGGGGGGTAGGAGTCAAGGACAAGAGACCCAGTACTTC
TRBJ1-2	-	TRBV27	-	CASSSRGYGYTF	TGTGCCAGCAGTTCCAGGGGTTATGGCTACACCTTC
TRBJ2-5	-	TRBV5-5	TRBD1	CASSPGQGLETQYF	TGTGCCAGCAGCCCGGGACAGGGGTTAGAGACCCAGTACTTC
TRBJ1-4	-	TRBV6-6	TRBD1	CASSYSGDRGSEKLFF	TGTGCCAGCAGTTACTCGGGGGACAGGGGGAGTGAAAAACTGTTTTTT
TRBJ1-2	-	TRBV19	-	CASSIGVGNYGYTF	TGTGCCAGTAGTATAGGTGTCGGGAACTATGGCTACACCTTC
TRBJ1-1	-	TRBV19	-	CASSIEGFTEAFF	TGTGCCAGTAGTATAGAAGGTTTTACTGAAGCTTTCTTT
TRBJ2-7	-	TRBV7-6	-	CASAGRQPYEQYF	TGTGCCAGTGCGGGACGCCAACCCTACGAGCAGTACTTC
TRBJ2-2	-	TRBV18	-	CASSPLAFSNTGELFF	TGTGCCAGCTCCCCCCTAGCCTTCTCAAACACCGGGGAGCTGTTTTTT
TRBJ2-6	-	TRBV4-3	-	CASSGKKTSQSRANVLTF	TGCGCCAGCAGCGGAAAAAAGACGTCACAAAGTCGGGCCAACGTCCTGACTTTC
TRBJ2-7	-	TRBV6-5	-	CASSYLSPVEGYEQYF	TGTGCCAGCAGTTACTTGTCTCCCGTTGAGGGATACGAGCAGTACTTC
TRBJ1-2	-	TRBV5-6	-	CASSSTRPYGYTF	TGTGCCAGCAGCTCAACAAGACCCTATGGCTACACCTTC
TRBJ1-1	few	TRBV5-4	TRBD1	CASRPPGQGRNTEAFF	TGTGCCAGCAGACCCCCGGGACAGGGAAGGAACACTGAAGCTTTCTTT
TRBJ2-2	-	TRBV5-1	TRBD2	CASSLYLAGDGGELFF	TGCGCCAGCAGCTTGTACCTAGCGGGAGACGGCGGGGAGCTGTTTTTT
TRBJ2-5	-	TRBV11-2	-	CASSLFSGEETQYF	TGTGCCAGCAGCTTATTCTCAGGGGAAGAGACCCAGTACTTC
TRBJ1-1	-	TRBV4-1	-	CASSQEYEREAFF	TGCGCCAGCAGCCAAGAATACGAAAGGGAAGCTTTCTTT
TRBJ2-2	-	TRBV6-6	-	CASTGPSAANTGELFF	TGTGCCAGCACCGGCCCGAGCGCCGCGAACACCGGGGAGCTGTTTTTT
TRBJ2-7	once	TRBV6-5	TRBD2	CASKGLADGEQYF	TGTGCCAGCAAGGGACTAGCGGATGGAGAGCAGTACTTC
TRBJ2-5	once	TRBV29-1	-	CSVEKGQETQYF	TGCAGCGTTGAAAAGGGCCAAGAGACCCAGTACTTC
TRBJ2-7	-	TRBV7-3	-	CASSLARGSEQYF	TGTGCCAGCAGCTTGGCTAGAGGGTCCGAGCAGTACTTC
TRBJ1-3	-	TRBV19	-	CASSIPPRNTIYF	TGTGCCAGTAGTATACCCCCCCGAAACACCATATATTTT
TRBJ1-6	few	TRBV19	TRBD1	CASSSPGQGYRSPLHF	TGTGCCAGTAGTTCACCGGGACAGGGTTACCGTTCACCCCTCCACTTT
TRBJ1-1	-	TRBV30	-	CAWSERGNTEAFF	TGTGCCTGGAGTGAACGGGGGAACACTGAAGCTTTCTTT
TRBJ1-5	-	TRBV15	-	CATSRDEGGRDNQPQHF	TGTGCCACCAGCAGAGACGAGGGAGGGAGAGACAATCAGCCCCAGCATTTT
TRBJ2-1	-	TRBV5-4	-	CASSLSQNSYNEQFF	TGTGCCAGCAGCTTGAGTCAGAACTCCTACAATGAGCAGTTCTTC
TRBJ1-4	-	TRBV27	-	CASSLWGSEKLFF	TGTGCCAGCAGTTTATGGGGGAGTGAAAAACTGTTTTTT
TRBJ2-1	-	TRBV5-4	-	CASSPRSSDNEQFF	TGTGCCAGCAGCCCGAGGTCTAGCGACAATGAGCAGTTCTTC
TRBJ1-3	-	TRBV4-3	-	CASSQARASSGNTIYF	TGCGCCAGCAGCCAAGCCCGGGCAAGCTCTGGAAACACCATATATTTT
TRBJ2-1	-	TRBV11-2	TRBD2	CASSHYRDSGSIHNEQFF	TGTGCCAGCAGTCATTACAGGGATAGCGGGAGTATACACAATGAGCAGTTCTTC